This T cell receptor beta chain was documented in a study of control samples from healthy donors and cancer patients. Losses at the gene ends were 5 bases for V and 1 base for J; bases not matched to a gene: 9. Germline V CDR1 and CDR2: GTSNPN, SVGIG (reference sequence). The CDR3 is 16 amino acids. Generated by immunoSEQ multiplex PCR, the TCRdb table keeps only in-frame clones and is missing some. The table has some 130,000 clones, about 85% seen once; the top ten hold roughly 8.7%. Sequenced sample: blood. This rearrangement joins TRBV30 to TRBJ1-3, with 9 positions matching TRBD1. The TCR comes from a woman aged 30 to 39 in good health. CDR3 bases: TGTGCCTGGGGGACAGGGAGTTACCTTTCTGGAAACACCATATATTTT. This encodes CAWGTGSYLSGNTIYF.